This TCR beta chain was captured in a study of liver allograft versus peripheral blood T cells. Turning to the study itself: Comparing T cell receptor repertoires in transplanted livers with those in recipients' peripheral blood was part of the design. Notes on the study in general: Reportedly, the T cell receptor repertoires inside liver allografts were not the same as those in peripheral blood.

This clonotype is classed as medium-sized. Its specificity is unknown. The germline gives CDR1 LNHDA, CDR2 SQIVND (reference sequence). There are 16 residues in the CDR3. With 4 bases clipped from V and 6 bases from J, the junction kept 7 bases outside the gene matches. TCRdb independently ran MiXCR on the reads; one entry per CDR3 protein. Among roughly 2,300 distinct CDR3 sequences listed, 16% were seen once. The V call is TRBV19, the J call TRBJ2-1, with 12 bases identical to TRBD2. The TCR sequence derives from a human patient who had a liver transplant. Some T cells may possibly be graft donor cells. This chain's CDR3 is CASSSPSGGEINEQFF. In DNA, the CDR3 is TGTGCCAGTAGTAGCCCTAGCGGGGGGGAGATCAATGAGCAGTTCTTC. Supplemented by reference TRBV19 and TRBJ2-1, the full variable domain reads DGGITQSPKYLFRKEGQNVTLSCEQNLNHDAMYWYRQDPGQGLRLIYYSQIVNDFQKGDIAEGYSVSREKKESFPLTVTSAQKNPTAFYLCASSSPSGGEINEQFFGPGTRLTVL.